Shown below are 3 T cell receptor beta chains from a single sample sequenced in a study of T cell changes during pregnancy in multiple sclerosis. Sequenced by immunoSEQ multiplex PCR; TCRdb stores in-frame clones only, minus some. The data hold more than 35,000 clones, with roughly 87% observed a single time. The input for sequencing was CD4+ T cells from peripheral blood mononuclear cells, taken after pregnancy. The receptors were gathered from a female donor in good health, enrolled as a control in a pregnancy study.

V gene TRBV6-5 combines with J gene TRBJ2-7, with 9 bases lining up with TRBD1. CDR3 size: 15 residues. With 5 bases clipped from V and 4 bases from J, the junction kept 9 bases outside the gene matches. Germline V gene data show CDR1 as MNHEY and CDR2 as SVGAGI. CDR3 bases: TGTGCCAGCAGTGGAACAGGGGGCGCAGGGTACGAGCAGTACTTC. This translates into CASSGTGGAGYEQYF.

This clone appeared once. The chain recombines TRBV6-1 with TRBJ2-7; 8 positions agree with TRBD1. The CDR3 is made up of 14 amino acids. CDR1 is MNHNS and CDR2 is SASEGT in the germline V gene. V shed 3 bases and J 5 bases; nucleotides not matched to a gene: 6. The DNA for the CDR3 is TGTGCCAGCAGTGAGGGACAGGCTGCCCACGAGCAGTACTTC. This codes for CASSEGQAAHEQYF.

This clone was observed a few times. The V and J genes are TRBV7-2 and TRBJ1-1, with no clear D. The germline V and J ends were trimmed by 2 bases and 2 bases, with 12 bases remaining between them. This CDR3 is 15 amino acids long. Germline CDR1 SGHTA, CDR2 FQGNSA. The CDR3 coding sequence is TGTGCCAGCAGCTTAAATGTTGCGATTAACACTGAAGCTTTCTTT. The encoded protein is CASSLNVAINTEAFF.